The rows below give T cell receptor beta chains drawn from one sample of a study of human thymus T cells. Clones were sequenced by immunoSEQ multiplex PCR, and TCRdb holds only the in-frame ones, with some missing. The table shows some 78,000 clones, with just over 95% occurring only once. Sequences were obtained from thymus tissue. These receptors originate from a boy in the first two years of life with a congenital heart defect but otherwise immunologically healthy. CDR3s leave out the opening cysteine and the closing phenylalanine or tryptophan.

TRBV6-5 12 ASRTGTGGYEQY
TRBV9 15 ASSHDINGGSSYEQY
TRBV15 16 ATSRDTGRAFSTDTQY
TRBV5-1 11 ASSSGGTDTQY
TRBV4-1 14 ASSQDLEGGAGELF
TRBV19 17 ASTRTVGTSGLAKNIQY
TRBV7-2 12 ASSSDRPNEKLF
TRBV7-2 14 ASSSRGQRMTYEQY
TRBV2 14 ASHCGGGPTQETQY
TRBV28 15 ASSIPGGTGVNQPQH
TRBV11-2 12 ASSFPNSRDEQY
TRBV6-4 14 ASSDSAGAGFYEQY
TRBV4-3 15 ASSQEPDRGRTGELF
TRBV6-1 12 ASSSRQGTYEQY
TRBV4-2 16 ASSHHRLAGRSTDTQY
TRBV2 14 ASMSLGLAYSYEQY
TRBV5-4 14 ASSLTGLATYNEQF
TRBV4-1 11 ASSQLQGTGYT
TRBV6-1 12 ASRGMGGKYEQY
TRBV5-8 13 ASSLKGEGNTEAF
TRBV9 15 ASSVDPPGGGNSPLH
TRBV11-2 15 ASSTPDLAGPVYEQY
TRBV12-2 8 ATGRDTQY
TRBV10-2 11 ASSEDRARTQH
TRBV20-1 9 SARTGSEAF
TRBV29-1 13 SVETHRGGVEKLF